One sample yielded the 18 T cell receptor beta chains listed below, sequenced in a study of cytomegalovirus exposure and HLA in healthy donors. Use of 60 Vbeta and 13 Jbeta primers characterized the PCR. The protocol was immunoSEQ multiplex PCR, while the TCRdb copy is restricted to in-frame clones and leaves out a portion. The listing records approximately 60,000 clones. Sequencing was performed on PBMCs. The receptor set was obtained from a man aged 25 to 40 in good health and CMV-seropositive.

This rearrangement joins TRBV18 to TRBJ1-1; TRBD1 is a possible D gene (6 bases). This CDR3 has 15 amino acids. Germline-derived CDR1 and CDR2 are KGHSH and LQKENI. Trimming left V 6 bases short and J 3 bases short, with 17 bases between. CDR3 residues: CASSQRTVWDTEAFF. CDR3 nucleotide sequence: TGTGCCAGCTCTCAAAGGACAGTTTGGGACACTGAAGCTTTCTTT.

J is TRBJ1-1 and V is TRBV6-6; D gene uncertain. V was pared by 3 bases and J by 7 bases, with 21 bases between. Germline V CDR1 and CDR2: MNHNY, SVGAGI (reference sequence). CDR3 size: 16 residues. CDR3 nucleotide sequence: TGTGCCAGCAGTTATAGTTTGAGGCTCCCCGGTGGTGAAGCTTTCTTT. Translating it yields CASSYSLRLPGGEAFF.

CDR3 DNA: TGTGCCAGCAGCCCCCGACAGTCCACAGATACGCAGTATTTT. Protein: CASSPRQSTDTQYF. The V and J genes are TRBV7-9 and TRBJ2-3, with a tentative D call TRBD1 (5 bases). The CDR3 length is 14 residues. The V end was cut by 5 bases, the J end by 2 bases, with 11 bases between. Germline CDR1 SEHNR, CDR2 FQNEAQ (reference sequence). Drawing the rest from reference TRBV7-9 and TRBJ2-3, the complete variable domain is DTGVSQNPRHKITKRGQNVTFRCDPISEHNRLYWYRQTLGQGPEFLTYFQNEAQLEKSRLLSDRFSAERPKGSFSTLEIQRTEQGDSAMYLCASSPRQSTDTQYFGPGTRLTVL.

J is TRBJ1-4 and V is TRBV19; weak D call: TRBD1 (6 bases). Deletions cut 8 bases from V and 5 bases from J, with 15 bases between. Germline CDR1 LNHDA, CDR2 SQIVND (reference sequence). This CDR3 spans 14 amino acids. The DNA of the CDR3 is TGTGCCAGTTCACTCGGGACACAAAATGAAAAACTGTTTTTT. The encoded protein is CASSLGTQNEKLFF. Full variable domain (outside the CDR3, taken from reference TRBV19 and TRBJ1-4): DGGITQSPKYLFRKEGQNVTLSCEQNLNHDAMYWYRQDPGQGLRLIYYSQIVNDFQKGDIAEGYSVSREKKESFPLTVTSAQKNPTAFYLCASSLGTQNEKLFFGSGTQLSVL.

J is TRBJ1-3 and V is TRBV6-5, with a possible D match to TRBD1 (5 bases). Germline V gene sequence: CDR1 MNHEY, CDR2 SVGAGI. This CDR3 has 14 residues. CDR3: CGSGRGHSGNTIYF. In DNA, the CDR3 is TGTGGCTCGGGGAGGGGCCACTCTGGAAACACCATATATTTT.

The chain recombines TRBV5-8 with TRBJ1-2; D perhaps matches TRBD1 (6 bases). This CDR3 has 15 residues. Trimming removed 4 bases at V and 7 bases at J, with 20 bases between. The V gene's germline CDR1 is SGHTS and CDR2 YDEGEE. The CDR3 reads CASSVDSPTVGGYTF. CDR3 DNA: TGTGCCAGCAGCGTGGACAGCCCCACCGTGGGTGGCTACACCTTC.

V gene TRBV9 combines with J gene TRBJ2-1, with 7 bases aligning to TRBD2. The germline V gene has CDR1 SGDLS and CDR2 YYNGEE. The CDR3 runs 17 residues. The junction had 6 bases not matched to a gene; V was cut back by 0 bases and J by 0 bases. CDR3 residues: CASSVDLSGGSYNEQFF. The CDR3 nucleotides read TGTGCCAGCAGCGTAGATTTGTCGGGGGGCTCCTACAATGAGCAGTTCTTC.

The chain has TRBV6-5 and TRBJ1-4; D gene uncertain. Per germline, CDR1 MNHEY and CDR2 SVGAGI. V lost 2 bases, J lost 8 bases, and 3 bases lay in between. The CDR3 totals 11 residues. The CDR3 spells CASSYREKLFF. CDR3 DNA: TGTGCCAGCAGTTACCGGGAAAAACTGTTTTTT.

The chain uses TRBV6-4 and TRBJ2-3, with a tentative D call TRBD1 (6 bases). CDR3 length equals 15 residues. CDR1 is MRHNA and CDR2 is SNTAGT in the germline V gene. V lost 5 bases and J 3 bases, leaving 15 bases between the germline ends. DNA for the CDR3: TGTGCCAGCAGTAACACAGGGTTGGGGACAGATACGCAGTATTTT. Its protein is CASSNTGLGTDTQYF.

CDR3 DNA sequence: TGTGCCAGCAGTTCGGGGACTAGCGGGAGGGGGGAGCAGTTCTTC. It translates to CASSSGTSGRGEQFF. This chain links TRBV6-6 with TRBJ2-1; 16 nucleotides align to TRBD2. The CDR3 is 15 amino acids. Per the germline V gene, CDR1 is MNHNY and CDR2 is SVGAGI (reference sequence). The junction had 4 bases not matched to a gene; V was cut back by 4 bases and J by 10 bases.

The chain is built from TRBV7-2 and TRBJ2-3, with a tentative D call TRBD2 (6 bases). Germline assignment: CDR1 SGHTA and CDR2 FQGNSA. The CDR3 is 14 residues long. V lost 6 bases, J lost 2 bases, and 12 bases lay in between. The CDR3 reads CASRQGLNTDTQYF. DNA of the CDR3: TGTGCCAGCAGACAAGGACTAAACACAGATACGCAGTATTTT.

This sequence joins TRBV7-9 and TRBJ2-5; TRBD2 agrees at 14 bases. In germline, CDR1 is SEHNR, CDR2 FQNEAQ (reference sequence). V shed 5 bases, J shed 5 bases, and the junction held 7 bases outside the gene matches. This CDR3 has 16 amino acids. The DNA for the CDR3 is TGTGCCAGCAGCGGCCGGACTAGCGGGAGGATGGAGACCCAGTACTTC. It encodes CASSGRTSGRMETQYF.

The V and J genes are TRBV14 and TRBJ1-6; D is unresolved. V lost 4 bases, J lost 5 bases, and 12 bases lay in between. Germline V gene data show CDR1 as SGHDN and CDR2 as FVKESK. This CDR3 comprises 15 residues. This CDR3 reads CASSPQAGNNSPLHF. CDR3 in DNA: TGTGCCAGCAGCCCCCAGGCGGGAAATAATTCACCCCTCCACTTT.

J is TRBJ1-6 and V is TRBV25-1; weak D call: TRBD1 (5 bases). The CDR3 covers 14 residues. V was clipped by 5 bases and J by 10 bases, with 15 bases between them. CDR1 is MGHDK and CDR2 is SYGVNS in the germline V gene. CDR3 amino acids: CASSLPGAPSPLHF. The CDR3 DNA follows: TGTGCCAGCAGTCTACCTGGGGCCCCGTCACCCCTCCACTTT.

The chain couples TRBV15 to TRBJ1-2; no clear D gene. CDR1 LNHNV and CDR2 YYDKDF come from the germline V gene (reference sequence). V lost 3 bases, J lost 5 bases, and 10 bases lay in between. This CDR3 contains 13 residues. CDR3 region: CATSSGRTYGYTF. For the CDR3, the DNA is TGTGCCACCAGCAGCGGACGGACTTATGGCTACACCTTC.

The chain is built from TRBV5-6 and TRBJ2-7; maybe TRBD1 (5 bases). There are 14 residues in the CDR3. Trimming took 5 bases from V and 2 from J, leaving 14 bases between them. Germline CDR1 and CDR2: SGHDT and YYEEEE. CDR3 region: CASSPPTEAYEQYF. CDR3 in DNA: TGTGCCAGCAGTCCGCCGACAGAAGCCTACGAGCAGTACTTC.

The chain employs TRBV30 and TRBJ2-1, with D perhaps TRBD1 (6 bases). The germline V gene has CDR1 GTSNPN and CDR2 SVGIG (reference sequence). This CDR3 is built from 13 residues. Trimming cost V 5 bases and J 0 bases, with 8 bases left between them. CDR3 sequence: CAWQGSSYNEQFF. CDR3 coding DNA: TGTGCCTGGCAGGGGTCCTCCTACAATGAGCAGTTCTTC.

The chain combines TRBV10-3 with TRBJ1-3; D is uncertain. The CDR3 length is 14 residues. Between the trimmed V and J ends, which lost 3 bases and 0 bases, there was a span of 6 bases. Germline CDR1 ENHRY, CDR2 SYGVKD. CDR3 in DNA: TGTGCCATCAGTGAACCGAGCTCTGGAAACACCATATATTTT. Translating it yields CAISEPSSGNTIYF.